The 8 T cell receptor beta chains presented below share a single source sample, sequenced in a study of T cell changes during pregnancy in multiple sclerosis. Some clones are missing from TCRdb's copy, which holds only in-frame ones; the method was immunoSEQ multiplex PCR. Among roughly 87,000 clones listed, 80% to 95% were seen once. The sequences come from peripheral blood, collected in the third trimester of pregnancy. These TCRs come from a female donor in good health, enrolled as a control in a pregnancy study.

The chain has TRBV5-1 and TRBJ1-1, with a possible D match to TRBD1 (5 bases). The germline gives CDR1 SGHRS, CDR2 YFSETQ. Deletions cut 4 bases from V and 3 bases from J, with 13 bases between. The CDR3 has 14 amino acids. CDR3 region: CASSQSGFHTEAFF. CDR3 bases: TGCGCCAGCAGCCAATCAGGGTTCCACACTGAAGCTTTCTTT.

V and J are TRBV25-1 and TRBJ2-2; no reliable D call. Germline V gene data show CDR1 as MGHDK and CDR2 as SYGVNS. The CDR3 contains 15 residues. Trimming pared 2 bases from V and 5 bases from J, leaving 12 bases between. The CDR3 here is CASSERFSDTGELFF. The CDR3 nucleotides read TGTGCCAGCAGTGAAAGATTCAGCGATACCGGGGAGCTGTTTTTT.

This clone was counted a single time. The V gene is TRBV18, the J gene TRBJ2-3; 7 bases are a match to TRBD2. Germline V CDR1 and CDR2: KGHSH, LQKENI. The CDR3 runs to 13 residues. Trimming cost V 3 bases and J 4 bases; bases outside gene matches: 1. This CDR3 is CASSPSGADTQYF. Here the CDR3 DNA reads TGTGCCAGCTCACCCAGCGGGGCAGATACGCAGTATTTT.

The rearrangement uses TRBV25-1 and TRBJ2-5, with TRBD2 matching over 7 bases. The CDR3 contains 13 residues. The germline V gene has CDR1 MGHDK and CDR2 SYGVNS. J lost 2 bases, V lost 4 bases, and 1 base had no gene match. The CDR3, as DNA: TGTGCCAGCAGTGGAGCGGGGCAAGAGACCCAGTACTTC. This codes for CASSGAGQETQYF.

The chain recombines TRBV5-5 with TRBJ2-7; the D gene is possibly TRBD2 (5 bases). The CDR3 spans 15 residues. The germline V gene has CDR1 SGHKS and CDR2 YYEKEE (reference sequence). V shed 5 bases and J shed 7 bases, with 22 bases lying between them. CDR3 in DNA: TGTGCCAGCAGTTACGAACGGGGAACGGCGTGGGAGCAGTACTTC. Its translation: CASSYERGTAWEQYF.

The chain recombines TRBV6-4 with TRBJ2-6, with D maybe TRBD1 (5 bases). The germline V gene has CDR1 MRHNA and CDR2 SNTAGT. The CDR3 runs 15 residues. V lost 2 bases and J 0 bases, leaving 5 bases between the germline ends. The CDR3 nucleotides are TGTGCCAGCAGTGACGACAGCTCTGGGGCCAACGTCCTGACTTTC. Translated: CASSDDSSGANVLTF.

J is TRBJ1-2 and V is TRBV29-1; maybe TRBD1 (6 bases). The CDR3 extends over 16 amino acids. The V end lost 4 bases, the J end lost 7 bases, and 25 bases lay between the germline ends. CDR1 and CDR2 from the germline V gene are SQVTM and ANQGSEA. This CDR3 reads CSVVAMYGGLSFGYTF. The CDR3 DNA is TGCAGCGTTGTGGCAATGTACGGGGGGCTATCGTTTGGCTACACCTTC.

This clone was seen only once. V and J are TRBV9 and TRBJ2-1, with 7 nucleotides matching TRBD2. Germline trimming cut 0 bases from V and 0 bases from J; bases unmatched to any gene: 15. Germline loops: CDR1 SGDLS, CDR2 YYNGEE. The CDR3 has 20 amino acids. CDR3 residues: CASSVVDGFLAGISYNEQFF. CDR3 DNA sequence: TGTGCCAGCAGCGTAGTAGACGGGTTCTTAGCGGGTATCTCCTACAATGAGCAGTTCTTC. The variable domain in full, completed from reference TRBV9 and TRBJ2-1, reads DSGVTQTPKHLITATGQRVTLRCSPRSGDLSVYWYQQSLDQGLQFLIQYYNGEERAKGNILERFSAQQFPDLHSELNLSSLELGDSALYFCASSVVDGFLAGISYNEQFFGPGTRLTVL.